This T cell receptor (beta chain) was captured in a study of blood T cell repertoires in COVID-19. Sequenced by immunoSEQ multiplex PCR; TCRdb stores in-frame clones only, minus some. The data show some 97,000 clones, with 80% to 90% seen just once and less than 3% held by the top ten. Membership in each cohort depended on participant-reported clinical history. This TCR was sampled from a woman aged 45 to 65 who had recovered from COVID-19. Sequences were obtained from PBMCs or T cells enriched from blood (not recorded which).

The CDR3 loop is CASSSWTRSHNYGYTF. CDR3 nucleotides: TGTGCCAGCAGCTCATGGACACGATCCCATAACTATGGCTACACCTTC. The rearrangement uses TRBV11-2 and TRBJ1-2; D possibly corresponds to TRBD1 (5 bases). The germline V and J ends were trimmed by 4 bases and 1 base, with 16 bases remaining between them. CDR3 size: 16 residues. Per the germline V gene, CDR1 is SGHAT and CDR2 is FQNNGV.